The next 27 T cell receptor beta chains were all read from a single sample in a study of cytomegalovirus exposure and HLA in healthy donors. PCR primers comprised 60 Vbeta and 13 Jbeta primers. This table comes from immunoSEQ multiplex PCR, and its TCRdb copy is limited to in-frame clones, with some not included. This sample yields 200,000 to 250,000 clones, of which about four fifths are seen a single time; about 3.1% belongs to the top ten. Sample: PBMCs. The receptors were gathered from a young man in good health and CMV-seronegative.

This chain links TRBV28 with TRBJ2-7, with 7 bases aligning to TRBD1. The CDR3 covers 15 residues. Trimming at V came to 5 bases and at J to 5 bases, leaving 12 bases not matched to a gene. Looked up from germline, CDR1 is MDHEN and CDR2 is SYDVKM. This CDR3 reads CASSADRVLSHEQYF. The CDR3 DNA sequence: TGTGCCAGCAGTGCAGACAGGGTGTTAAGTCACGAGCAGTACTTC.

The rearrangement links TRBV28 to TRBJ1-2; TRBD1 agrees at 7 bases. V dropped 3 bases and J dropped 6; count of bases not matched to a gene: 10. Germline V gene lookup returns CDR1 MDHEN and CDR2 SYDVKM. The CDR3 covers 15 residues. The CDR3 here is CASSLEIRGLNGYTF. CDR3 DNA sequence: TGTGCCAGCAGTTTGGAGATCAGGGGGTTAAATGGCTACACCTTC.

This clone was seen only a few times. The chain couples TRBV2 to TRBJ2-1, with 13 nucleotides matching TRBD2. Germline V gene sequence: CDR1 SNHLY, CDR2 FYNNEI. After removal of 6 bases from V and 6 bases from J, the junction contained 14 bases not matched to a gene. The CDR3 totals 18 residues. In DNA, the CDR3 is TGTGCCAGCAGAGTGACTAGCGGGGGGACGTGGGGAAGCAATGAGCAGTTCTTC. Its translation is CASRVTSGGTWGSNEQFF.

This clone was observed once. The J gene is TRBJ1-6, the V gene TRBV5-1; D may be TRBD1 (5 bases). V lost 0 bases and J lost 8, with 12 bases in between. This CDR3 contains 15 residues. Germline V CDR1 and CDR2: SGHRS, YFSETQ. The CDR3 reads CASSLVQGIDSPLHF. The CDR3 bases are TGCGCCAGCAGCTTGGTTCAGGGCATAGATTCACCCCTCCACTTT.

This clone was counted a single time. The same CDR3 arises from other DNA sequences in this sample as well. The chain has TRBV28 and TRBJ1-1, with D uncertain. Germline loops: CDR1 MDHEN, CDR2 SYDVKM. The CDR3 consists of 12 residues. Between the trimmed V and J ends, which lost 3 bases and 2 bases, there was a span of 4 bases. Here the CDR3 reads CASSLGNTEAFF. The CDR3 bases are TGTGCCAGCAGTTTGGGCAACACTGAAGCTTTCTTT. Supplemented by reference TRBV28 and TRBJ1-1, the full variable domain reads DVKVTQSSRYLVKRTGEKVFLECVQDMDHENMFWYRQDPGLGLRLIYFSYDVKMKEKGDIPEGYSVSREKKERFSLILESASTNQTSMYLCASSLGNTEAFFGQGTRLTVV.

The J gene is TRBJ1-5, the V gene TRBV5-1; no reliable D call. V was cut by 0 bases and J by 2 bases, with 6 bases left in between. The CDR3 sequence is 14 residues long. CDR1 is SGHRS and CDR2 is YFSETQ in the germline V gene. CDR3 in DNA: TGCGCCAGCAGCTTGGACCGGGGCAATCAGCCCCAGCATTTT. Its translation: CASSLDRGNQPQHF.

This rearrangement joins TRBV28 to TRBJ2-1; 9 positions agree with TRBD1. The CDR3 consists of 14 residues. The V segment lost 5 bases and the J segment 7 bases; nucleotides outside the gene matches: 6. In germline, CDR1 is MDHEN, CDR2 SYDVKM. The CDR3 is CASSPGTGFNEQFF. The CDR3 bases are TGTGCCAGCAGTCCCGGGACAGGGTTTAATGAGCAGTTCTTC.

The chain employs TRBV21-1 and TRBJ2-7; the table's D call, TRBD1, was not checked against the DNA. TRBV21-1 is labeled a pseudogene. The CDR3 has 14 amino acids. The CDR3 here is CASSNKGQYYEQYF. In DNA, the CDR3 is TGTGCCAGCAGCAATAAAGGACAGTACTACGAGCAGTACTTC.

In DNA form, the CDR3 reads TGTGCCGGGGGAAGGACTAGTTGGGCAGATACGCAGTATTTT. Its translation: CAGGRTSWADTQYF. The chain uses TRBV2 and TRBJ2-3; 7 bases agree with TRBD2. The CDR3 loop spans 14 amino acids. V was pared by 11 bases and J by 4 bases, with 12 bases of the junction left unmatched. Germline V gene sequence: CDR1 SNHLY, CDR2 FYNNEI. Filled out from reference TRBV2 and TRBJ2-3, the complete variable domain reads EPEVTQTPSHQVTQMGQEVILRCVPISNHLYFYWYRQILGQKVEFLVSFYNNEISEKSEIFDDQFSVERPDGSNFTLKIRSTKLEDSAMYFCAGGRTSWADTQYFGPGTRLTVL.

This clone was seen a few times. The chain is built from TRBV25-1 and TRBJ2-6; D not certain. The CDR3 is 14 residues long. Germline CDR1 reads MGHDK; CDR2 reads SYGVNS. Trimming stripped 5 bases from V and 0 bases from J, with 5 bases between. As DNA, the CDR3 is TGTGCCAGCAGTCCGGTCTCTGGGGCCAACGTCCTGACTTTC. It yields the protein CASSPVSGANVLTF.

In DNA, the CDR3 is TGTGCCAGCAGCTTAGCGGCAGGGTTCTACACCGGGGAGCTGTTTTTT. This translates into CASSLAAGFYTGELFF. The genes are TRBV7-9 and TRBJ2-2; D possibly corresponds to TRBD1 (5 bases). The V gene's germline CDR1 is SEHNR and CDR2 FQNEAQ (reference sequence). The CDR3 runs 16 residues. Trimming took off 0 bases at V and 3 bases at J, with 11 bases between the two ends.

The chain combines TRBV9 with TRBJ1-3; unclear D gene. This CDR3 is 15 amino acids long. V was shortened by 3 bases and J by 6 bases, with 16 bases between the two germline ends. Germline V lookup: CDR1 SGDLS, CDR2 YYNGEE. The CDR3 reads CASSAPRDPENTIYF. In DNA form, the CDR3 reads TGTGCCAGCAGCGCCCCGCGGGATCCGGAAAACACCATATATTTT.

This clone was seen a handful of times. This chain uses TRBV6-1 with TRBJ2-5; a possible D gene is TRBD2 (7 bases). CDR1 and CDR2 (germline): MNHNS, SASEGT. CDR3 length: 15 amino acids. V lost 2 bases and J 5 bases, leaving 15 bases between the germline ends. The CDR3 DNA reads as TGTGCCAGCAGTGAAAGCGGGACACCTGGGGAGACCCAGTACTTC. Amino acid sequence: CASSESGTPGETQYF.

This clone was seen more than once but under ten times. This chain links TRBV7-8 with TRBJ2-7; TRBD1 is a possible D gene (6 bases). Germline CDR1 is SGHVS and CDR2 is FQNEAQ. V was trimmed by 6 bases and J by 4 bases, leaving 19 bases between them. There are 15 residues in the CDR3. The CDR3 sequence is CASSPSRGFGYEQYF. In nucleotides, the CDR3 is TGTGCCAGCAGTCCATCCAGGGGTTTCGGGTACGAGCAGTACTTC.

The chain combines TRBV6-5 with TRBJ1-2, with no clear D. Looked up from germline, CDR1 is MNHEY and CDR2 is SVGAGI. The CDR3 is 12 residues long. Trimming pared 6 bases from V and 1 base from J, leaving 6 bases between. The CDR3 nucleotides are TGTGCCAGCAGGGCGGATAACTATGGCTACACCTTC. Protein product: CASRADNYGYTF.

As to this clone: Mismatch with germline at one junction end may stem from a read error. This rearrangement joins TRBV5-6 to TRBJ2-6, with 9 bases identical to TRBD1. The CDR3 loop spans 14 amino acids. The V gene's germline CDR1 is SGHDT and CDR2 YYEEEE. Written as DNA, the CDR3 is TGTGCCAGCAGTTTACAGGGGGCGGCCAGCGTCCTGACTTTC. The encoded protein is CASSLQGAASVLTF.

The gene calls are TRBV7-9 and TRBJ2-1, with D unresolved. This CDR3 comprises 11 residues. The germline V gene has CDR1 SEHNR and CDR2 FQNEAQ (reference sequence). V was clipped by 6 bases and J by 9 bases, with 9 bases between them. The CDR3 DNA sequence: TGTGCCAGCAGTCTCTCGGGTGAGCAGTTCTTC. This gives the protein CASSLSGEQFF. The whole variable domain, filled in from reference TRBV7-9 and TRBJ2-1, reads DTGVSQNPRHKITKRGQNVTFRCDPISEHNRLYWYRQTLGQGPEFLTYFQNEAQLEKSRLLSDRFSAERPKGSFSTLEIQRTEQGDSAMYLCASSLSGEQFFGPGTRLTVL.

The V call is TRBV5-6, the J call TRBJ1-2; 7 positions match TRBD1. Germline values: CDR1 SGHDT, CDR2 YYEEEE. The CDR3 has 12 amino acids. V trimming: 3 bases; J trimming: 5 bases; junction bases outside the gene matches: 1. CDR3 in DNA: TGTGCCAGCAGCTCGACAGGGTATGGCTACACCTTC. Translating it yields CASSSTGYGYTF.

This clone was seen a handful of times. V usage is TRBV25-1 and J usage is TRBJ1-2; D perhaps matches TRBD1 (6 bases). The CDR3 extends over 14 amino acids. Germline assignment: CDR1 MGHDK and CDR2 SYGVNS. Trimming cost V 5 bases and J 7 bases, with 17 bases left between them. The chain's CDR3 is CASSLVGGRSGYTF. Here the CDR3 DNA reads TGTGCCAGCAGTTTAGTTGGGGGCAGGAGTGGCTACACCTTC.

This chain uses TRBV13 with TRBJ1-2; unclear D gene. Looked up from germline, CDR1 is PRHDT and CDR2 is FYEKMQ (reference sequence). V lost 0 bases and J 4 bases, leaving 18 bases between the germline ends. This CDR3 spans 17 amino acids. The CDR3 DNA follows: TGTGCCAGCAGCTTAGGAGGCAGGACGGGATCTCTCTATGGCTACACCTTC. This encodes CASSLGGRTGSLYGYTF.

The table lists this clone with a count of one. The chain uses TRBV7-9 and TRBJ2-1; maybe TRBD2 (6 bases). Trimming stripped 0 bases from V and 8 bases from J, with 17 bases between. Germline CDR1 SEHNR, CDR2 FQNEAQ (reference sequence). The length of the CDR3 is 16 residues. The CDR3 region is CASSLALGGIGDEQFF. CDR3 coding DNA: TGTGCCAGCAGCTTAGCGCTCGGAGGGATAGGGGATGAGCAGTTCTTC.

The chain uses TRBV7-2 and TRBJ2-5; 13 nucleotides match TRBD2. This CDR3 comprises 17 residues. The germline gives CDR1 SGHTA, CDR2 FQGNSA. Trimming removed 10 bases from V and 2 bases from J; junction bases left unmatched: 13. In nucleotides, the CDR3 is TGTGCCACCGATCCGGGGGGACTAGCGGGGAGACAAGAGACCCAGTACTTC. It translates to CATDPGGLAGRQETQYF.

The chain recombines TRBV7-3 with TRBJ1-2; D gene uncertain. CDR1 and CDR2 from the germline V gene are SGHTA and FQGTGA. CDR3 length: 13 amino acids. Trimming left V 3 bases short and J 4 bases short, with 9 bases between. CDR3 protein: CASSFGQSYGYTF. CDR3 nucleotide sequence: TGTGCCAGCAGCTTTGGGCAGAGCTATGGCTACACCTTC.

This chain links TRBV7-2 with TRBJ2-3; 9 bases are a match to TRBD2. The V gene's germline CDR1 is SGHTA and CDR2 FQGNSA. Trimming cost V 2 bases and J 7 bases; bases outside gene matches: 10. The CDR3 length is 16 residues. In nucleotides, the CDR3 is TGTGCCAGCAGCTTACGGCGGGGGGGCCTGTTATATACGCAGTATTTT. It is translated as CASSLRRGGLLYTQYF.

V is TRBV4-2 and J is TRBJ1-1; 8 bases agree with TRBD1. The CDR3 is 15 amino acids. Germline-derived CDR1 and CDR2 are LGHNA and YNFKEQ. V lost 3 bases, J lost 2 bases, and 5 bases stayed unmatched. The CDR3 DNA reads TGTGCCAGCAGCCAGGCCGGACAGGGTAACACTGAAGCTTTCTTT. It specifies CASSQAGQGNTEAFF.

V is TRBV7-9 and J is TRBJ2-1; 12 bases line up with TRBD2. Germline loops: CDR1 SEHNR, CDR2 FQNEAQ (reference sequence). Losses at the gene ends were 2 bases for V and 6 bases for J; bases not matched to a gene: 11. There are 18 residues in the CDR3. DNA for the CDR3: TGTGCCAGCAGCTTAATAAGCGTCCTAGCGGGGGGGCCCAATGAGCAGTTCTTC. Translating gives CASSLISVLAGGPNEQFF. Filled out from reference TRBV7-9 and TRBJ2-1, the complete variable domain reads DTGVSQNPRHKITKRGQNVTFRCDPISEHNRLYWYRQTLGQGPEFLTYFQNEAQLEKSRLLSDRFSAERPKGSFSTLEIQRTEQGDSAMYLCASSLISVLAGGPNEQFFGPGTRLTVL.

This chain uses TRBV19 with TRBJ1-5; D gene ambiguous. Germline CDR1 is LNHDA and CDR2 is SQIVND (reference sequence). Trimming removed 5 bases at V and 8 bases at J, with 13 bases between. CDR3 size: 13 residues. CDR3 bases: TGTGCCAGTAGTTCTCAGGCGCACGAGCCCCAGCATTTT. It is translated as CASSSQAHEPQHF.